The 10 T cell receptor beta chains below were found in one sample sequenced in a study of cytomegalovirus exposure and HLA in healthy donors. Measured with immunoSEQ multiplex PCR; TCRdb has only the in-frame clones, and not every one. The data contain 150,000 to 180,000 clones, around 84% of them seen just once; the ten biggest clones take up 2.1%. Specimen: PBMCs. The origin of the receptors is a human donor in good health.

This clone was detected once. V and J are TRBV5-5 and TRBJ1-1, with D unresolved. This CDR3 is 14 amino acids long. The V and J ends lost 1 base and 4 bases respectively, with 11 bases between them. Germline values: CDR1 SGHKS, CDR2 YYEKEE (reference sequence). The CDR3: CASSLRQATTEAFF. CDR3 bases: TGTGCCAGCAGCTTGCGCCAAGCGACCACTGAAGCTTTCTTT.

The chain joins TRBV15 to TRBJ2-1, with 11 bases fitting TRBD1. The CDR3 runs 16 residues. The germline V gene has CDR1 LNHNV and CDR2 YYDKDF (reference sequence). The V gene end was trimmed by 1 base and the J gene end by 4 bases; junction bases not matched to a gene: 3. CDR3 sequence: CATSRAGTGGYNEQFF. The CDR3 DNA follows: TGTGCCACCAGCAGAGCCGGGACAGGGGGGTACAATGAGCAGTTCTTC.

There are a few counts of this clone. The V gene is TRBV29-1, the J gene TRBJ1-2; no firm D call. CDR3 length: 13 amino acids. Germline assignment: CDR1 SQVTM and CDR2 ANQGSEA. V was shortened by 4 bases and J by 0 bases, with 9 bases between the two germline ends. CDR3 sequence reads: CSVAALANYGYTF. DNA of the CDR3: TGCAGCGTTGCAGCGTTAGCTAACTATGGCTACACCTTC.

The chain joins TRBV28 to TRBJ1-1; 12 nucleotides match TRBD1. Germline assignment: CDR1 MDHEN and CDR2 SYDVKM. The CDR3 is made up of 18 amino acids. Trimming at V came to 5 bases and at J to 4 bases, leaving 14 bases not matched to a gene. The CDR3 protein is CASSPTAGTGGGGTEAFF. The CDR3 coding sequence is TGTGCCAGCAGTCCCACTGCCGGGACAGGGGGCGGCGGCACTGAAGCTTTCTTT.

The chain couples TRBV15 to TRBJ2-1; D perhaps matches TRBD2 (6 bases). The CDR3 covers 14 residues. CDR1 is LNHNV and CDR2 is YYDKDF in the germline V gene (reference sequence). V lost 0 bases to trimming and J lost 7 bases, with 10 bases between them. DNA for the CDR3: TGTGCCACCAGCAGAGACTTAGCGGAGAATGAGCAGTTCTTC. Its translation is CATSRDLAENEQFF.

In the case of this clone: Mismatch with germline at one junction end may stem from a read error. The genes are TRBV18 and TRBJ1-1; tentatively, D is TRBD1 (5 bases). Germline lookup yields CDR1 KGHSH and CDR2 LQKENI. The CDR3 loop spans 16 amino acids. CDR3 DNA: TGTGCCAGCTCACAGATGACCGGGACTCTGAAAACTGAAGCTTTCTTT. Translation: CASSQMTGTLKTEAFF. The complete variable domain, with remaining parts taken from reference TRBV18 and TRBJ1-1, reads NAGVMQNPRHLVRRRGQEARLRCSPMKGHSHVYWYRQLPEEGLKFMVYLQKENIIDESGMPKERFSAEFPKEGPSILRIQQVVRGDSAAYFCASSQMTGTLKTEAFFGQGTRLTVV.

The J gene is TRBJ2-1, the V gene TRBV15; D perhaps matches TRBD2 (6 bases). V was pared by 1 base and J by 0 bases, with 16 bases between. CDR3 length: 18 amino acids. Germline V gene sequence: CDR1 LNHNV, CDR2 YYDKDF (reference sequence). The CDR3 DNA sequence: TGTGCCACCAGCAGAGGGGGAGGACACGCGAGCTCCTACAATGAGCAGTTCTTC. It is translated as CATSRGGGHASSYNEQFF.

The V gene is TRBV2, the J gene TRBJ2-2, with 13 bases identical to TRBD2. The CDR3 contains 15 residues. Trimming at V came to 8 bases and at J to 6 bases, leaving 6 bases not matched to a gene. CDR1 and CDR2 from the germline V gene are SNHLY and FYNNEI. In DNA form, the CDR3 reads TGTGCCAGCGCCGGGACTAGCGGGACATCCGGGGAGCTGTTTTTT. This gives the protein CASAGTSGTSGELFF. The full variable domain, its missing parts supplied by reference TRBV2 and TRBJ2-2, is EPEVTQTPSHQVTQMGQEVILRCVPISNHLYFYWYRQILGQKVEFLVSFYNNEISEKSEIFDDQFSVERPDGSNFTLKIRSTKLEDSAMYFCASAGTSGTSGELFFGEGSRLTVL.

V gene TRBV9 combines with J gene TRBJ1-2; D not resolved. The germline V gene has CDR1 SGDLS and CDR2 YYNGEE. V was cut by 4 bases and J by 5 bases, with 21 bases left in between. The CDR3 extends over 16 amino acids. Here the CDR3 DNA reads TGTGCCAGCAGCTCCCTAATATTGAATCGAACTTATGGCTACACCTTC. It translates to CASSSLILNRTYGYTF.

This sequence joins TRBV7-6 and TRBJ2-1; 10 nucleotides align to TRBD2. The V and J ends lost 4 bases and 10 bases, in that order; junction bases with no gene match: 1. Germline loops: CDR1 SGHVS, CDR2 FNYEAQ. CDR3 size: 12 residues. The CDR3 sequence is CASSSTSGEQFF. The CDR3 coding sequence is TGTGCCAGCAGCTCGACTAGCGGGGAGCAGTTCTTC.